This entry lists 22 T cell receptor beta chains sequenced from one sample in a study of cytomegalovirus exposure and HLA in healthy donors. 13 Jbeta primers and 60 Vbeta primers were used for the PCR. Repertoires were generated with immunoSEQ multiplex PCR, while TCRdb's copy carries only in-frame clones and drops some. The table records around 90,000 clones, roughly three quarters of them present only once. What was sequenced was PBMCs. These receptors came from a male donor in good health and CMV-seropositive.

The genes are TRBV30 and TRBJ2-1; 10 nucleotides align to TRBD1. Germline CDR1 reads GTSNPN; CDR2 reads SVGIG (reference sequence). The CDR3 has 14 amino acids. V lost 4 bases to trimming and J lost 3 bases; unmatched junction nucleotides: 3. Written as DNA, the CDR3 is TGTGCCTGGATAGACAGGGGGCTCTACAATGAGCAGTTCTTC. It codes for CAWIDRGLYNEQFF. Complete variable domain (other parts from reference TRBV30 and TRBJ2-1): SQTIHQWPATLVQPVGSPLSLECTVEGTSNPNLYWYRQAAGRGLQLLFYSVGIGQISSEVPQNLSASRPQDRQFILSSKKLLLSDSGFYLCAWIDRGLYNEQFFGPGTRLTVL.

The genes are TRBV10-1 and TRBJ1-2; D is ambiguous. The CDR3 spans 14 residues. CDR1 is WNHNN, CDR2 SYGVQD, per germline (reference sequence). V was trimmed by 4 bases and J by 2 bases, leaving 11 bases between them. The CDR3 nucleotides are TGCGCCAGCAGTGCAGCGGGGATCAACTATGGCTACACCTTC. Encoded protein: CASSAAGINYGYTF.

Worth noting for this clone: One end of the junction varies from germline; a read error may be responsible. The chain couples TRBV7-9 to TRBJ2-5, with a possible D match to TRBD2 (6 bases). The V gene's germline CDR1 is SEHNR and CDR2 FQNEAQ (reference sequence). The CDR3 consists of 16 residues. In DNA, the CDR3 is TGTTCCAGCAGCTCCCTCTCGGGACTCCACAAGGAGACCCAGTACTTC. It encodes CSSSSLSGLHKETQYF.

The genes are TRBV25-1 and TRBJ2-5, with 11 nucleotides matching TRBD1. Trimming at V came to 6 bases and at J to 1 base, leaving 4 bases not matched to a gene. This CDR3 comprises 15 residues. From germline, CDR1 is MGHDK and CDR2 SYGVNS. CDR3 region: CASRKGTGGQETQYF. Written as DNA, the CDR3 is TGTGCCAGCAGAAAAGGGACAGGGGGCCAAGAGACCCAGTACTTC.

The rearrangement uses TRBV4-2 and TRBJ2-1; 8 bases map to TRBD1. In germline, CDR1 is LGHNA, CDR2 YNFKEQ. Trimming cost V 0 bases and J 3 bases; bases outside gene matches: 4. There are 16 residues in the CDR3. This chain's CDR3 is CASSQERGTGYNEQFF. In DNA form, the CDR3 reads TGTGCCAGCAGCCAAGAGCGCGGGACAGGCTACAATGAGCAGTTCTTC.

This clone was observed once. The rearrangement links TRBV30 to TRBJ2-5; 13 bases map to TRBD2. The CDR3 is made up of 14 amino acids. The germline CDR1 and CDR2 sequences are GTSNPN and SVGIG (reference sequence). Germline trimming cut 2 bases from V and 5 bases from J; bases unmatched to any gene: 2. Here the CDR3 reads CAWSWGLAGETQYF. The CDR3 DNA is TGTGCCTGGAGTTGGGGACTAGCGGGGGAGACCCAGTACTTC. The full variable domain, its missing parts supplied by reference TRBV30 and TRBJ2-5, is SQTIHQWPATLVQPVGSPLSLECTVEGTSNPNLYWYRQAAGRGLQLLFYSVGIGQISSEVPQNLSASRPQDRQFILSSKKLLLSDSGFYLCAWSWGLAGETQYFGPGTRLLVL.

The chain uses TRBV10-2 and TRBJ1-6, with a weak D call TRBD1 (6 bases). Germline values: CDR1 WSHSY, CDR2 SAAADI. V dropped 7 bases and J dropped 8 bases, with 12 bases sitting between them. This CDR3 has 13 amino acids. The CDR3 nucleotides read TGCGCCAGCATGAGACAGGAATATTCACCCCTCCACTTT. Its translation is CASMRQEYSPLHF.

V is TRBV7-2 and J is TRBJ1-5; maybe TRBD1 (6 bases). V was cut by 1 base and J by 9 bases, with 13 bases left in between. The CDR3 covers 14 residues. The V gene's germline CDR1 is SGHTA and CDR2 FQGNSA. CDR3 DNA sequence: TGTGCCAGCAGCTTAGAACAGGGCTCAGGGCCCCAGCATTTT. Amino acids: CASSLEQGSGPQHF.

The V and J genes are TRBV6-6 and TRBJ1-2; 9 bases fit TRBD1. The V segment lost 0 bases and the J segment 4 bases; nucleotides outside the gene matches: 3. The CDR3 spans 15 residues. Germline-derived CDR1 and CDR2 are MNHNY and SVGAGI (reference sequence). CDR3 coding DNA: TGTGCCAGCAGTTACTCGACAGGGGGAGGCTATGGCTACACCTTC. Its translation is CASSYSTGGGYGYTF.

The chain has TRBV2 and TRBJ2-6; 9 bases line up with TRBD2. The junction had 11 bases not matched to a gene; V was cut back by 7 bases and J by 1 base. Germline V CDR1 and CDR2: SNHLY, FYNNEI. CDR3 length: 18 residues. The CDR3 bases are TGTGCCAGCAACCCAAGCGGGGGGCTTGTATCTGGGGCCAACGTCCTGACTTTC. It is translated as CASNPSGGLVSGANVLTF.

V and J are TRBV7-9 and TRBJ1-1; weak D call: TRBD1 (5 bases). Germline V gene lookup returns CDR1 SEHNR and CDR2 FQNEAQ (reference sequence). V dropped 5 bases and J dropped 7 bases, with 11 bases sitting between them. The CDR3 sequence is 12 residues long. CDR3 nucleotides: TGTGCCAGCAGCCAGCCCCAGGGTGAAGCTTTCTTT. Translated: CASSQPQGEAFF.

The genes are TRBV2 and TRBJ1-4, with TRBD1 matching 7 bases. The CDR3 has 14 amino acids. V was clipped by 6 bases and J by 5 bases; unmatched bases: 6. Germline CDR1 and CDR2: SNHLY and FYNNEI. In DNA, the CDR3 is TGTGCCAGCAGACCCGGGACAGTCAATGAAAAACTGTTTTTT. Residues: CASRPGTVNEKLFF. Looking up the rest from reference TRBV2 and TRBJ1-4 gives the full variable domain: EPEVTQTPSHQVTQMGQEVILRCVPISNHLYFYWYRQILGQKVEFLVSFYNNEISEKSEIFDDQFSVERPDGSNFTLKIRSTKLEDSAMYFCASRPGTVNEKLFFGSGTQLSVL.

The chain carries TRBV5-1 and TRBJ2-7; D is unresolved. V lost 4 bases and J lost 2, with 10 bases in between. Per the germline V gene, CDR1 is SGHRS and CDR2 is YFSETQ. CDR3 length: 13 residues. As DNA, the CDR3 is TGCGCCAGCAGCCCACTATCGACCTACGAGCAGTACTTC. Translation: CASSPLSTYEQYF.

V and J are TRBV6-1 and TRBJ1-1; 8 bases line up with TRBD1. Germline-derived CDR1 and CDR2 are MNHNS and SASEGT. This CDR3 is built from 15 residues. The ends lost 8 bases at V and 2 bases at J; junction bases unmatched: 10. The DNA of the CDR3 is TGTGCCAGCGGAGACAGGGGCCGAGGAAACACTGAAGCTTTCTTT. Protein: CASGDRGRGNTEAFF.

This chain connects TRBV19 to TRBJ1-5; D is unresolved. The CDR3 runs to 16 residues. With 1 base removed from V and 2 bases from J, the gap between germline ends came to 12 bases. Looked up from germline, CDR1 is LNHDA and CDR2 is SQIVND (reference sequence). The CDR3 spells CASSIVEGVGNQPQHF. The DNA of the CDR3 is TGTGCCAGTAGTATAGTTGAGGGCGTGGGCAATCAGCCCCAGCATTTT.

The chain couples TRBV9 to TRBJ2-1; 9 bases match TRBD2. The length of the CDR3 is 13 residues. Germline V gene lookup returns CDR1 SGDLS and CDR2 YYNGEE. V gave up 6 bases and J gave up 10 bases; unmatched junction bases: 8. CDR3 residues: CASTKGLAGEQFF. The CDR3 nucleotides read TGTGCCAGCACCAAGGGACTAGCAGGAGAGCAGTTCTTC.

The chain uses TRBV4-2 and TRBJ1-2; D remains unclear. CDR3 length: 11 amino acids. V lost 0 bases to trimming and J lost 8 bases, with 4 bases between them. Looked up from germline, CDR1 is LGHNA and CDR2 is YNFKEQ. The CDR3 spells CASSQDEGYTF. As DNA, the CDR3 is TGTGCCAGCAGCCAAGATGAGGGCTACACCTTC.

This chain joins TRBV7-8 and TRBJ1-1; TRBD1 aligns across 9 bases. The length of the CDR3 is 19 residues. CDR1 and CDR2 (germline): SGHVS, FQNEAQ. Trimming at V came to 1 base and at J to 2 bases, leaving 14 bases not matched to a gene. The CDR3 nucleotides are TGTGCCAGCAGCTTAGTACGATTACCGGGACAGGGCGTCAACACTGAAGCTTTCTTT. This sequence encodes CASSLVRLPGQGVNTEAFF. Together with reference TRBV7-8 and TRBJ1-1, the CDR3 gives the full variable domain: GAGVSQSPRYKVAKRGQDVALRCDPISGHVSLFWYQQALGQGPEFLTYFQNEAQLDKSGLPSDRFFAERPEGSVSTLKIQRTQQEDSAVYLCASSLVRLPGQGVNTEAFFGQGTRLTVV.

The chain recombines TRBV30 with TRBJ1-5; D not certain. Trimming left V 0 bases short and J 5 bases short, with 14 bases between. The V gene's germline CDR1 is GTSNPN and CDR2 SVGIG (reference sequence). This CDR3 spans 15 amino acids. CDR3 bases: TGTGCCTGGAGTGTTGGAGGCCTAATACATCAGCCCCAGCATTTT. Protein: CAWSVGGLIHQPQHF.

The chain recombines TRBV18 with TRBJ1-5; TRBD1 matches 8 bases. The ends lost 4 bases at V and 2 bases at J; junction bases unmatched: 7. The CDR3 totals 16 residues. Germline lookup yields CDR1 KGHSH and CDR2 LQKENI. The CDR3 nucleotides are TGTGCCAGCTCACTCCTAGGACAGGGCGGCAATCAGCCCCAGCATTTT. Translating it yields CASSLLGQGGNQPQHF.

The V and J genes are TRBV7-9 and TRBJ2-3, with 9 bases that match TRBD2. V was pared by 5 bases and J by 2 bases, with 5 bases of the junction left unmatched. Germline values: CDR1 SEHNR, CDR2 FQNEAQ (reference sequence). There are 15 residues in the CDR3. The CDR3 here is CASSLVAGATDTQYF. The CDR3 nucleotides are TGTGCCAGCAGCCTAGTAGCGGGGGCCACAGATACGCAGTATTTT.

The chain is built from TRBV18 and TRBJ1-1; D is ambiguous. Germline V gene data show CDR1 as KGHSH and CDR2 as LQKENI. This CDR3 region has 14 residues. Trimming removed 1 base at V and 0 bases at J, with 6 bases between. As DNA, the CDR3 is TGTGCCAGCTCACCACGGGAGTTGAACACTGAAGCTTTCTTT. This gives the protein CASSPRELNTEAFF.